This record concerns one T cell receptor beta chain sequence. The record originates from a study of blood T cell repertoires in COVID-19. Study summary: Specimens from acute and convalescent COVID-19 originated in the United States, Italy and Spain. The cDNA or gDNA used as material had been derived from T cells, B-cell-depleted T cells, or PBMCs.

Authors' methods: Estimated nucleated cell counts came from reference gene primer amplification. Assay: immunoSEQ multiplex PCR; the TCRdb copy retains only in-frame clones and omits some. That table gives V, J and clone size, and the DNA gave D and trimming. The sample consists of about 180,000 clones, 88% of them appearing once. The CDR3 sequence is 13 residues long. Per germline, CDR1 WSHSY and CDR2 SAAADI. V lost 7 bases, J lost 11 bases, and 8 bases stayed unmatched. The TCR comes from a woman in her thirties with acute or convalescent COVID-19. Sequenced input: peripheral blood. The chain recombines TRBV10-2 with TRBJ1-6, with 7 bases identical to TRBD1. The CDR3 protein is CASTPGGGTPLHF. The DNA for the CDR3 is TGCGCCAGCACTCCAGGGGGAGGAACACCCCTCCACTTT.